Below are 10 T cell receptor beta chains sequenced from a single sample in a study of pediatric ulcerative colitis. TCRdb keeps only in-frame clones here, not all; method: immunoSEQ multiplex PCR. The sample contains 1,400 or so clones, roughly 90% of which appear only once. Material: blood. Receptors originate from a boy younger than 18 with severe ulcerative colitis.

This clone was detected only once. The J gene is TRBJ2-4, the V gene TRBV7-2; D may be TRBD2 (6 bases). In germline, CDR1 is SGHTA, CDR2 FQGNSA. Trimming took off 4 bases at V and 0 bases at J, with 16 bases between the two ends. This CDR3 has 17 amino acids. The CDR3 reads CASSSWAPGLAKNIQYF. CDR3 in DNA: TGTGCCAGCAGCTCGTGGGCTCCGGGACTAGCCAAAAACATTCAGTACTTC. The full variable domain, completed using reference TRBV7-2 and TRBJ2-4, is GAGVSQSPSNKVTEKGKDVELRCDPISGHTALYWYRQSLGQGLEFLIYFQGNSAPDKSGLPSDRFSAERTGGSVSTLTIQRTQQEDSAVYLCASSSWAPGLAKNIQYFGAGTRLSVL.

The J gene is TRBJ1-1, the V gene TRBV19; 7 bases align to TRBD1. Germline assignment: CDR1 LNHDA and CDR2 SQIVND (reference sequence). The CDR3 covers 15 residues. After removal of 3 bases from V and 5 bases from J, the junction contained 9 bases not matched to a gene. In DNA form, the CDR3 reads TGTGCCAGTAGTATGGGGACAGTCTCCGGGACTGAAGCTTTCTTT. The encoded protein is CASSMGTVSGTEAFF.

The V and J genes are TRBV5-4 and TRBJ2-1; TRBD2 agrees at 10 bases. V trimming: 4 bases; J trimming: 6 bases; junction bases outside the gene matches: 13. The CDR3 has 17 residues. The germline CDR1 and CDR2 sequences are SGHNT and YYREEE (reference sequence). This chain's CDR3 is CASSGAGLAGEINEQFF. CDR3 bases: TGTGCCAGCAGCGGTGCGGGTCTAGCGGGAGAGATCAATGAGCAGTTCTTC. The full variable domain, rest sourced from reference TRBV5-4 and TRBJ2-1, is ETGVTQSPTHLIKTRGQQVTLRCSSQSGHNTVSWYQQALGQGPQFIFQYYREEENGRGNFPPRFSGLQFPNYSSELNVNALELDDSALYLCASSGAGLAGEINEQFFGPGTRLTVL.

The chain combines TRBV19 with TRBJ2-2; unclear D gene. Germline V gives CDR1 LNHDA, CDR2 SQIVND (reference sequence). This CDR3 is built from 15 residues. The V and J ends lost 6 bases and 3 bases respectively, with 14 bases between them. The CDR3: CASRETVTYTGELFF. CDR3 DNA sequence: TGTGCCAGTAGAGAGACTGTGACGTACACCGGGGAGCTGTTTTTT.

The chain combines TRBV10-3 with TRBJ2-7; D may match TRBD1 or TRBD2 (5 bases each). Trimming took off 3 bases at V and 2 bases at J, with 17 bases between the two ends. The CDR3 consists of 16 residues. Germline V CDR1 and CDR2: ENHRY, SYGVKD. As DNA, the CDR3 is TGTGCCATCAGTGACCCCCCGTCCGGGACGGCCTACGAGCAGTACTTC. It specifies CAISDPPSGTAYEQYF.

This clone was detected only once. In DNA, the CDR3 is TGCAGTGCTACCCCGGATGAGCAGTTCTTC. Its protein product is CSATPDEQFF. The chain has TRBV20-1 and TRBJ2-1; no clear D. V shed 4 bases and J shed 8 bases, with 6 bases lying between them. This CDR3 has 10 residues. From germline, CDR1 is DFQATT and CDR2 SNEGSKA (reference sequence).

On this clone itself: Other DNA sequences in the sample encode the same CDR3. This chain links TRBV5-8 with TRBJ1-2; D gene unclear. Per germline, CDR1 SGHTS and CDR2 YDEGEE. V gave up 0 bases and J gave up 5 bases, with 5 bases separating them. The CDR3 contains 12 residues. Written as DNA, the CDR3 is TGTGCCAGCAGCTTGGAAGGGTATGGCTACACCTTC. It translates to CASSLEGYGYTF.

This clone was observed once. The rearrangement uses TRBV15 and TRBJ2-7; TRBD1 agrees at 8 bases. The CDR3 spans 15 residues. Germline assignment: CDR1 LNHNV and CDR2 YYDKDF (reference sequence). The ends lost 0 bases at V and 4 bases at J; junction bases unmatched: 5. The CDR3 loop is CATSRELTGVYEQYV. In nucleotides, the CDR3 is TGTGCCACCAGCAGAGAGCTGACAGGGGTTTACGAGCAGTACGTC.

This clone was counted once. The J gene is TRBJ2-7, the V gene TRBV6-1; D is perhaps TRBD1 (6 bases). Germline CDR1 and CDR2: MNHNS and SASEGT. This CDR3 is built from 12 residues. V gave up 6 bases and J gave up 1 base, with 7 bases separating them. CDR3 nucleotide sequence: TGTGCCAGCAGGGACAGTTCCTACGAGCAGTACTTC. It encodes CASRDSSYEQYF.

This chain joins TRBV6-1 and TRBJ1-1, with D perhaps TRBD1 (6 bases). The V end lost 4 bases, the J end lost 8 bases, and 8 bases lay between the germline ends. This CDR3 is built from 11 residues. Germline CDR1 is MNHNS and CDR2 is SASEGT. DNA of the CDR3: TGTGCCAGCAGTGCCGGGACAGAAGCTTTCTTT. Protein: CASSAGTEAFF.